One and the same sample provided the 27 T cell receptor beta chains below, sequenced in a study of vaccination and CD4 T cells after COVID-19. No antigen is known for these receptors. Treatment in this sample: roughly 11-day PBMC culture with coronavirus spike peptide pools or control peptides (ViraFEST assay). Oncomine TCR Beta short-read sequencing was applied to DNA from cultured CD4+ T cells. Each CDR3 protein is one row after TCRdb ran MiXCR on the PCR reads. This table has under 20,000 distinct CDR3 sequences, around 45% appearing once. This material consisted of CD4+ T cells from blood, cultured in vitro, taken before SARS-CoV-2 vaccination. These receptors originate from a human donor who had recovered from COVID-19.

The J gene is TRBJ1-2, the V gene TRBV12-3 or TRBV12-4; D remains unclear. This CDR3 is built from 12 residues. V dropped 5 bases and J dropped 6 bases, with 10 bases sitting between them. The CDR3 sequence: CASSPASDGYTF. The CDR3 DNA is TGTGCCAGCAGTCCAGCTTCAGATGGCTACACCTTC.

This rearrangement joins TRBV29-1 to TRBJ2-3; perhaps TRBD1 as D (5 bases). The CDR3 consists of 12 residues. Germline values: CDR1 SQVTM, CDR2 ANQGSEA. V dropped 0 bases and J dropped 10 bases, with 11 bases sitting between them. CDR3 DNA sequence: TGCAGCGTTGAAGATCCCAGGGCTCCGCAGTATTTT. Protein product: CSVEDPRAPQYF.

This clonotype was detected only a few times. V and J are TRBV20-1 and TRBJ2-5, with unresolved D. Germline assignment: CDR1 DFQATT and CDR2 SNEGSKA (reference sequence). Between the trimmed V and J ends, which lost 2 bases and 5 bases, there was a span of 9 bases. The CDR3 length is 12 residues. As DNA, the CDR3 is TGCAGTGCTAGAATGTATGGGGAGACCCAGTACTTC. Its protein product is CSARMYGETQYF.

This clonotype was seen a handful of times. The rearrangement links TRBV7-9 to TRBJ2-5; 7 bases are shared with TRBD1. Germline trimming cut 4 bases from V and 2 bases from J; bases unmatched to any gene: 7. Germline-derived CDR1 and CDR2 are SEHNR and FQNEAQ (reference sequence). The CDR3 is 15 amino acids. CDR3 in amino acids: CASSWDTGAQETQYF. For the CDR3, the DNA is TGTGCCAGCAGCTGGGATACAGGGGCTCAAGAGACCCAGTACTTC.

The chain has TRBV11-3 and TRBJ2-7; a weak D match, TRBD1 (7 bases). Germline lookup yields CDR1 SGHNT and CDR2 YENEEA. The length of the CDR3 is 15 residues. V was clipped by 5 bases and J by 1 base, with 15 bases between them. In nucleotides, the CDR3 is TGTGCCAGCAGCCCCCAGGGGGGACAGTCCTACGAGCAGTACTTC. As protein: CASSPQGGQSYEQYF. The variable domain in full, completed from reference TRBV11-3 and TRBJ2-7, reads EAGVVQSPRYKIIEKKQPVAFWCNPISGHNTLYWYLQNLGQGPELLIRYENEEAVDDSQLPKDRFSAERLKGVDSTLKIQPAELGDSAVYLCASSPQGGQSYEQYFGPGTRLTVT.

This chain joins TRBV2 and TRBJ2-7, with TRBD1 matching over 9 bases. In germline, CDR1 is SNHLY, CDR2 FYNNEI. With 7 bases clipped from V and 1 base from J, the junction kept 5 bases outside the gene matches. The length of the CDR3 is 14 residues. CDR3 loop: CASKSGQGSYEQYF. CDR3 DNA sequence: TGTGCCAGCAAGTCGGGACAGGGATCCTACGAGCAGTACTTC.

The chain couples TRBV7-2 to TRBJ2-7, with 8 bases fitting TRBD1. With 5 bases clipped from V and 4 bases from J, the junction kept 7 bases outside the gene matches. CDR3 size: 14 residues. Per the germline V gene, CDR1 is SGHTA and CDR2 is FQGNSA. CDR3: CASSLRDRTYEQYF. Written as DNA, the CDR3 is TGTGCCAGCAGCCTCAGGGACAGGACGTACGAGCAGTACTTC.

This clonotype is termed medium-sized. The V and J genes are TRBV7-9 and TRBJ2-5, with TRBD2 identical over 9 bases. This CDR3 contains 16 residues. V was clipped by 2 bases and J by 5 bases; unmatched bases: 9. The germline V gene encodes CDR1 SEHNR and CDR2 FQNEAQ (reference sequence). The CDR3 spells CASSLKGLAVRETQYF. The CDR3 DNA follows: TGTGCCAGCAGCTTAAAGGGACTAGCCGTAAGGGAGACCCAGTACTTC.

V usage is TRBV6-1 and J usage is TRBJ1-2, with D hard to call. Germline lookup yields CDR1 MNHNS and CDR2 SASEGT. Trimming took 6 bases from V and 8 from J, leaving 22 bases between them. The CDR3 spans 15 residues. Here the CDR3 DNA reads TGTGCCAGCAGCCCACCCGGGTCTGCCTCTCGAGGCTACACCTTC. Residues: CASSPPGSASRGYTF.

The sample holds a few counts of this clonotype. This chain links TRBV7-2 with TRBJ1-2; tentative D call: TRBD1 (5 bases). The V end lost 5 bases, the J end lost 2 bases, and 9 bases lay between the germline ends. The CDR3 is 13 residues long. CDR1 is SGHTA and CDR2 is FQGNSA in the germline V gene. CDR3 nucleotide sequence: TGTGCCAGCAGCCGGGGACCGAACTATGGCTACACCTTC. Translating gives CASSRGPNYGYTF.

The CDR3 coding sequence is TGTGCCAGCAACAATCAGATTAACTATGGCTACACCTTC. It is translated as CASNNQINYGYTF. The rearrangement joins TRBV2 to TRBJ1-2; D is uncertain. V lost 7 bases to trimming and J lost 1 base, with 10 bases between them. The germline V gene has CDR1 SNHLY and CDR2 FYNNEI. The CDR3 covers 13 residues.

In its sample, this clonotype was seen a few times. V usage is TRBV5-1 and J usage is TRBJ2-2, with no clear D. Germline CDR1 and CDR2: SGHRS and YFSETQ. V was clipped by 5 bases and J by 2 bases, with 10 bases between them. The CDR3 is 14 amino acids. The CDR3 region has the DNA TGCGCCAGCAGGGGTGGGCCTAACACCGGGGAGCTGTTTTTT. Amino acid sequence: CASRGGPNTGELFF.

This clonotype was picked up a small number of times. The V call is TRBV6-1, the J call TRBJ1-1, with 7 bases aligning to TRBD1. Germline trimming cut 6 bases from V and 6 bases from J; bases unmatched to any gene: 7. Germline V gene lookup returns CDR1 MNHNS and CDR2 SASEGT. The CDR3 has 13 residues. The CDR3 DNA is TGTGCCAGCAGATATCTACAGGGGTCTGAAGCTTTCTTT. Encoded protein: CASRYLQGSEAFF.

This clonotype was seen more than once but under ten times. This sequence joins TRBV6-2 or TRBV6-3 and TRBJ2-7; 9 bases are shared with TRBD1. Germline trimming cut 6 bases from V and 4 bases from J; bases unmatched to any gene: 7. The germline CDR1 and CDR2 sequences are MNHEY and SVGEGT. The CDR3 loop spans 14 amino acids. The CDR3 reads CASRQQGAKYEQYF. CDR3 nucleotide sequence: TGTGCCAGCAGACAACAGGGGGCTAAATACGAGCAGTACTTC.

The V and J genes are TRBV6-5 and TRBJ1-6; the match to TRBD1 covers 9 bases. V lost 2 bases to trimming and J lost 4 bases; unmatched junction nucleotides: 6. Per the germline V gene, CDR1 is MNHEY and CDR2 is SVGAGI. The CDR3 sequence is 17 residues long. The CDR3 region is CASSYSPTGGYNSPLHF. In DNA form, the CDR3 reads TGTGCCAGCAGTTACAGCCCGACAGGGGGTTATAATTCACCCCTCCACTTT.

CDR3 sequence reads: CASSYGWNSNQPQHF. The CDR3 DNA reads as TGTGCCAGCAGTTACGGCTGGAATAGCAATCAGCCCCAGCATTTT. The chain couples TRBV6-5 to TRBJ1-5; D not certain. The germline V gene encodes CDR1 MNHEY and CDR2 SVGAGI. This CDR3 is 15 amino acids long. Trimming cost V 2 bases and J 0 bases, with 8 bases left between them.

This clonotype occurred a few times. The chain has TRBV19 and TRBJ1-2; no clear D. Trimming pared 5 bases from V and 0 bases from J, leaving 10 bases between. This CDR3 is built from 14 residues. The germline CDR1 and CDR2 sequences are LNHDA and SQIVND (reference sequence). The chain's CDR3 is CASSLQTSNYGYTF. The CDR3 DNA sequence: TGTGCCAGTAGTTTACAGACATCTAACTATGGCTACACCTTC.

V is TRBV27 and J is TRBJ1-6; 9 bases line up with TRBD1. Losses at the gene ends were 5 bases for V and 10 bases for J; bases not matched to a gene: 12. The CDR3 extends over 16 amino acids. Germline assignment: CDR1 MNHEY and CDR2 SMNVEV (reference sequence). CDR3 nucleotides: TGTGCCAGCAGTCGGACAGGGGCGCAGGTCCGATCACCCCTCCACTTT. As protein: CASSRTGAQVRSPLHF.

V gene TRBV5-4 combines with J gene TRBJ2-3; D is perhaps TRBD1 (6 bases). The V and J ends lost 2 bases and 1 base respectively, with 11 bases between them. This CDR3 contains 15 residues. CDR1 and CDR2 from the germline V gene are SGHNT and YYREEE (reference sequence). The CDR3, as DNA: TGTGCCAGCAGCTTAGCGAGGACAGGCACAGATACGCAGTATTTT. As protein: CASSLARTGTDTQYF.

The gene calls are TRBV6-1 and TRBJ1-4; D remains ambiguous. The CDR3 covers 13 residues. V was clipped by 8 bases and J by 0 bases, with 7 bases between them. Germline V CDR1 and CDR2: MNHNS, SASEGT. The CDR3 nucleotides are TGTGCCAGCGGAGAACCAACTAATGAAAAACTGTTTTTT. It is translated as CASGEPTNEKLFF.

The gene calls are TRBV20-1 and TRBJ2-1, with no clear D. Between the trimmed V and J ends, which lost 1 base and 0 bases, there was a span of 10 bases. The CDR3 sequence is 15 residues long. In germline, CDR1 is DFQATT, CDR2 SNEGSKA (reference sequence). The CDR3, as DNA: TGCAGTGCTAGAGGGCGGAAAAGCTCCTACAATGAGCAGTTCTTC. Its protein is CSARGRKSSYNEQFF.

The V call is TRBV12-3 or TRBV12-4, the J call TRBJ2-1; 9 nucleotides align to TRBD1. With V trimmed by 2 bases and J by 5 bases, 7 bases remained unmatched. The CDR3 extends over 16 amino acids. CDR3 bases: TGTGCCAGCAGTTTATTTGCAGGGACAGGGCACAATGAGCAGTTCTTC. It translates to CASSLFAGTGHNEQFF.

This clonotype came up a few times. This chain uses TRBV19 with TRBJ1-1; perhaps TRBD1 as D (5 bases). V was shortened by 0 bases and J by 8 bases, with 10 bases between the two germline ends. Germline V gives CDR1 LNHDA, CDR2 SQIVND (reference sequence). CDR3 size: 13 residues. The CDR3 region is CASSIDRATEAFF. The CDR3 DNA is TGTGCCAGTAGTATAGACAGGGCAACCGAAGCTTTCTTT.

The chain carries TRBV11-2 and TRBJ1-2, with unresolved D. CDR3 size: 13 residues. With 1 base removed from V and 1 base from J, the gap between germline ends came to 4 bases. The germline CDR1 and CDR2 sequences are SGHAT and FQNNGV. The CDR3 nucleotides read TGTGCCAGCAGCTTAGGGGGTAACTATGGCTACACCTTC. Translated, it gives CASSLGGNYGYTF.

The CDR3 sequence: CASSLGLGQVTEAFF. CDR3 bases: TGTGCCAGCAGCTTAGGCCTGGGACAGGTCACTGAAGCTTTCTTT. This rearrangement joins TRBV11-3 to TRBJ1-1, with 8 bases fitting TRBD1. With 1 base clipped from V and 4 bases from J, the junction kept 5 bases outside the gene matches. The germline gives CDR1 SGHNT, CDR2 YENEEA. CDR3 length: 15 residues.

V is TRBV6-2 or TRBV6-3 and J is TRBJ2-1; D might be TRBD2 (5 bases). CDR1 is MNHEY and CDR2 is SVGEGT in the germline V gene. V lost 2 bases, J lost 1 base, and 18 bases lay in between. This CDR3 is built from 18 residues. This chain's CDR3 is CASSYPSGGLLSYNEQFF. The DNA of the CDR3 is TGTGCCAGCAGTTACCCGAGTGGAGGCCTCTTATCCTACAATGAGCAGTTCTTC.

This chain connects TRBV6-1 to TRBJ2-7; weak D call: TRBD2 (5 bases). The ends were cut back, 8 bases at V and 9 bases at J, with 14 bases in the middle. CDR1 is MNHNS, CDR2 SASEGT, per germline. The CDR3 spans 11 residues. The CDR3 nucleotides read TGTGCCAGCTGGGGAGTTCTCGGGCAGTACTTC. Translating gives CASWGVLGQYF.